These T cell receptor beta chains were read from a single sample in a study of blood T cell repertoires in COVID-19. Using immunoSEQ multiplex PCR, the repertoire was profiled, and TCRdb retains in-frame clones only, with some absent. The sample consists of around 65,000 clones, 65% to 90% of them appearing once. The sequenced sample was peripheral blood. These receptors all come from a man older than 75 with active COVID-19. The CDR3 runs from the conserved cysteine through the conserved F or W. Only some rows state a clone size, as once, few, many or a class for expanded clones.

clone_size j_call v_call cdr3_aa
once TRBJ2-7 TRBV5-6 CASSLAIVFAQHSYEQYF
- TRBJ1-2 TRBV7-9 CASSSGNYGYTF
- TRBJ1-6 TRBV7-6 CASSLTGGAHSPLHF
- TRBJ1-5 TRBV28 CASSPPGQSNQPQHF
- TRBJ2-6 TRBV19 CASKRGNSAGANVLTF
- TRBJ1-3 TRBV19 CASTLTQISGNTIYF
- TRBJ1-4 TRBV15 CATKEEGSGNEKLFF
- TRBJ1-1 TRBV4-2 CASSRHSREGEAFF
- TRBJ2-7 TRBV5-1 CASTPQTTGGSYEQYF
- TRBJ2-1 TRBV7-3 CASSLNPGLAFNEQFF
- TRBJ2-7 TRBV4-2 CASSQEPGIYEQYF
- TRBJ1-2 TRBV28 CASRRPGQGYGYTF
- TRBJ2-2 TRBV6-4 CASSTLAGELFF
- TRBJ2-3 TRBV7-3 CASSPGTSGTRQYF
- TRBJ2-7 TRBV4-3 CASSQDWGKSYEQYF
- TRBJ2-3 TRBV15 CATSREGQGTTDTQYF
- TRBJ1-1 TRBV2 CASSEGRGNTEAFF
- TRBJ2-1 TRBV10-3 CAISSGTGYDEQFF
few TRBJ2-7 TRBV6-2/TRBV6-3 CASSYLTGYEQYF
few TRBJ2-2 TRBV4-3 CASSQGWTPVDTGELFF
- TRBJ2-7 TRBV28 CASTTTTGVYEQYF
- TRBJ2-7 TRBV4-3 CASSPTAGTGDYEQYF